These T cell receptor beta chains were read from a single sample in a study of shared clonotypes between healthy human individuals. This table comes from immunoSEQ multiplex PCR, and its TCRdb copy is limited to in-frame clones, with some not included. The table records some 510,000 clones, 79% of them present only once. Material for sequencing was PBMCs. The origin of the receptors is a woman aged 35 to 49 in good health. Some clones in this sample may be carry-over from other donors' samples. CDR3s include the opening cysteine and the closing phenylalanine or tryptophan. A D gene is named only where the DNA matches it firmly. The size field is filled for only some rows; it gives once, few, many or a size class.

TGTGCCAGCTCACCACCGGGGGACAGGGGCTATGGCTACACCTTC | CASSPPGDRGYGYTF | TRBJ1-2 | TRBV18 | TRBD1 | -
TGTGCCAGCAGCCTCCAGGGTAGGAGTGACGAGCAGTACTTC | CASSLQGRSDEQYF | TRBJ2-7 | TRBV6-5 | - | -
TGTGCCAGCAGCCGAAGGACCGTGGGACGAGAGACCCAGTACTTC | CASSRRTVGRETQYF | TRBJ2-5 | TRBV7-9 | - | -
TGCGCCAGCAGCTTGGCCGGGACTAGCGGGAGTGCCAATGAGCAGTTCTTC | CASSLAGTSGSANEQFF | TRBJ2-1 | TRBV5-1 | TRBD2 | -
TGCAGCGTTTTACCCGGAGAGACCCAGTACTTC | CSVLPGETQYF | TRBJ2-5 | TRBV29-1 | - | -
TGTGCCAGTAGTATAGCCACAGCCAATCAGCCCCAGCATTTT | CASSIATANQPQHF | TRBJ1-5 | TRBV19 | - | -
TGTGCCAGCAGCGTAGGTGGGACAGGGGCAGAGACCCAGTACTTC | CASSVGGTGAETQYF | TRBJ2-5 | TRBV9 | TRBD1 | few
TGTGCCAGCAGACCCGCTAGCTTTATAAATGAGCAGTTCTTC | CASRPASFINEQFF | TRBJ2-1 | TRBV28 | - | -
TGTGCCACCAGAACAGGGGGACACCTATCTGGAAACACCATATATTTT | CATRTGGHLSGNTIYF | TRBJ1-3 | TRBV10-3 | TRBD1 | once
TGCAGCGTAGTCCGGGACAGGGACTACGAGCAGTACTTC | CSVVRDRDYEQYF | TRBJ2-7 | TRBV29-1 | TRBD1 | -
TGTGCCAGCAGCCAAGATTGGAGCGGGGAAGAGACCCAGTACTTC | CASSQDWSGEETQYF | TRBJ2-5 | TRBV4-2 | TRBD2 | -
TGTGCCAGCAGTTACTCTTCCAATTTCCTGGTCAATGAGCAGTTCTTC | CASSYSSNFLVNEQFF | TRBJ2-1 | TRBV6-5 | - | once
TGTGCCAGCAGCTTGGGGGGACAGGGTATTGAGACCCAGTACTTC | CASSLGGQGIETQYF | TRBJ2-5 | TRBV5-4 | TRBD1 | few
TGTGCCAGTAGTATTGCCCTTCGGGGCAATCAGCCCCAGCATTTT | CASSIALRGNQPQHF | TRBJ1-5 | TRBV19 | - | -
TGCGCCAGCAGTCTTGCCGGGAGTACCACCGGGGAGCTGTTTTTT | CASSLAGSTTGELFF | TRBJ2-2 | TRBV10-1 | - | few
TGTGCCAGCAGCTCCAGGACCGAGGGGTCTGGAAACACCATATATTTT | CASSSRTEGSGNTIYF | TRBJ1-3 | TRBV5-4 | - | -
TGCGCCAGCAGGATGTCCCACACCGGGGAGCTGTTTTTT | CASRMSHTGELFF | TRBJ2-2 | TRBV5-1 | - | few